This T cell receptor beta chain appears in the sequencing data of a study of control samples from healthy donors and cancer patients. Clones were read by immunoSEQ multiplex PCR, and TCRdb kept only the in-frame ones, dropping some. The sample records some 130,000 clones, more than 80% being singletons. The sequence was collected from a middle-aged man in good health. The specimen sequenced was blood.

The CDR3 sequence is CASSGGGGQTTYEQYF. The CDR3 DNA follows: TGTGCCAGCAGCGGGGGGGGAGGACAGACTACCTACGAGCAGTACTTC. The V call is TRBV9, the J call TRBJ2-7; TRBD2 might be the D (7 bases). The length of the CDR3 is 16 residues. Trimming pared 3 bases from V and 2 bases from J, leaving 18 bases between. Germline V gives CDR1 SGDLS, CDR2 YYNGEE.